This TCR beta chain was identified in a study of shared T cell receptors in the human thymus. Germline V gene sequence: CDR1 SGHRS, CDR2 YFSETQ. CDR3 length: 16 amino acids. The V segment lost 6 bases and the J segment 8 bases; nucleotides outside the gene matches: 11. Measured with immunoSEQ multiplex PCR; TCRdb has only the in-frame clones, and not every one. The data contain approximately 490,000 clones, about 80% of them seen just once; the ten biggest clones take up 0.013%. The sample was also reused in another study, on human thymus T cells. From that paper: Having surgery to correct congenital heart defects, healthy Finnish infants acted as the donors. Thymic samples were excised during corrective heart operations. Related reports documented highly overlapping thymic repertoires among unrelated individuals.

The TCR originated in a boy younger than two with a congenital heart defect. Sequencing was performed on thymocytes. This chain uses TRBV5-1 with TRBJ2-1; the match to TRBD2 covers 13 bases. The CDR3 sequence is CASKRVGGTSGDEQFF. The DNA for the CDR3 is TGCGCCAGCAAGCGTGTAGGAGGGACTAGCGGGGATGAGCAGTTCTTC.